Shown below are 22 T cell receptor beta chains from a single sample sequenced in a study of molecular identifiers for immune sequencing clone quantification. TCRdb recomputed calls from the PCR reads with MiXCR, one row per CDR3 protein. The sample records 80,000 to 130,000 distinct CDR3 sequences, 36% being singletons. Sequencing was performed on naive CD8+ T cells from blood, with Jurkat cell RNA spiked in. Indicated subset: FACS-sorted CD8+CD4-CCR7+CD45RA+ naive T cells. Source of these receptors: a human donor in good health. Some libraries in this study had Jurkat cell RNA spiked in.

The rearrangement joins TRBV11-2 to TRBJ2-1, with TRBD2 as a possible D gene (5 bases). Trimming removed 11 bases at V and 8 bases at J, with 16 bases between. Germline V gene data show CDR1 as SGHAT and CDR2 as FQNNGV. The CDR3 is 12 amino acids. Here the CDR3 reads CASKPPRDEQFF. The CDR3, as DNA: TGTGCCTCCAAGCCCCCGCGGGATGAGCAGTTCTTC.

This clonotype has only a few counts. The genes are TRBV12-3 or TRBV12-4 and TRBJ2-7; no definite D call. With 3 bases removed from V and 2 bases from J, the gap between germline ends came to 11 bases. This CDR3 is 14 amino acids long. The CDR3, as DNA: TGTGCCAGCAGTTTTCCCGGGTTTCCCTACGAGCAGTACTTC. It is translated as CASSFPGFPYEQYF.

This clonotype came up many times. The gene calls are TRBV20-1 and TRBJ2-4; 11 nucleotides align to TRBD2. Germline trimming cut 0 bases from V and 9 bases from J; bases unmatched to any gene: 7. The CDR3 covers 15 residues. Germline CDR1 reads DFQATT; CDR2 reads SNEGSKA (reference sequence). As DNA, the CDR3 is TGCAGTGCTAGAGATCTCACTAGCGGGAGTCCCATTCAGTACTTC. This gives the protein CSARDLTSGSPIQYF.

The genes are TRBV4-3 and TRBJ2-7, with D possibly being TRBD2 (6 bases). CDR3 length: 16 residues. The germline V and J ends were trimmed by 3 bases and 3 bases, with 18 bases remaining between them. Germline V gives CDR1 LGHNA, CDR2 YSLEER. The CDR3 is CASSQAAQAGNYEQYF. The CDR3 bases are TGCGCCAGCAGCCAGGCGGCTCAGGCGGGAAACTACGAGCAGTACTTC.

V and J are TRBV6-5 and TRBJ1-4, with 10 bases that match TRBD1. The CDR3 contains 17 residues. CDR1 and CDR2 from the germline V gene are MNHEY and SVGAGI. Trimming took 4 bases from V and 12 from J; bases not matched to a gene: 17. The CDR3 bases are TGTGCCAGCAGTTCCAAAGTAGAGCCCCCCGGACAGGGGGAACTGTTTTTT. Translated, it gives CASSSKVEPPGQGELFF.

A few counts support this clonotype. This may arise from a read error, as a much more abundant clone is one base away. The chain links TRBV7-2 to TRBJ1-1; no reliable D call. In germline, CDR1 is SGHTA, CDR2 FQGNSA. The CDR3 is 14 amino acids. CDR3 sequence: CASSLVPDNTEALF. The CDR3 DNA follows: TGTGCCAGCAGCTTAGTACCGGATAACACTGAAGCTCTCTTT. Looking up the rest from reference TRBV7-2 and TRBJ1-1 gives the full variable domain: GAGVSQSPSNKVTEKGKDVELRCDPISGHTALYWYRQSLGQGLEFLIYFQGNSAPDKSGLPSDRFSAERTGGSVSTLTIQRTQQEDSAVYLCASSLVPDNTEALFGQGTRLTVV.

Comments on this clonotype: Possible read error: a much larger clone is one base away. The V gene is TRBV7-2, the J gene TRBJ2-5; D gene uncertain. The CDR3 runs 13 residues. From germline, CDR1 is SGHTA and CDR2 FQGNSA. The CDR3 DNA reads TGTGCCTGCAGCAGTGCAATCAGAGAGACCCAGTACTTC. It yields the protein CACSSAIRETQYF. Full variable domain (remainder filled in from reference TRBV7-2 and TRBJ2-5): GAGVSQSPSNKVTEKGKDVELRCDPISGHTALYWYRQSLGQGLEFLIYFQGNSAPDKSGLPSDRFSAERTGGSVSTLTIQRTQQEDSAVYLCACSSAIRETQYFGPGTRLLVL.

This chain connects TRBV7-8 to TRBJ2-5, with D unresolved. The CDR3 is made up of 14 amino acids. V dropped 2 bases and J dropped 3 bases, with 10 bases sitting between them. The germline CDR1 and CDR2 sequences are SGHVS and FQNEAQ. Here the CDR3 DNA reads TGTGCCAGCAGCTTAAATTTGGCGGAAGAGACCCAGTACTTC. This translates into CASSLNLAEETQYF.

This clonotype was detected many times. This chain uses TRBV20-1 with TRBJ2-1; 8 bases are shared with TRBD2. The germline V gene encodes CDR1 DFQATT and CDR2 SNEGSKA (reference sequence). Trimming at V came to 3 bases and at J to 7 bases, leaving 11 bases not matched to a gene. The CDR3 consists of 15 residues. The CDR3, as DNA: TGCAGTGCTAGGGCTACGAGCGGGAGATTTAATGAGCAGTTCTTC. As protein: CSARATSGRFNEQFF.

This clonotype was counted at least ten times. The CDR3 region is CASRVRDRTNQPQHF. Here the CDR3 DNA reads TGTGCCAGCAGAGTCCGGGACAGAACGAATCAGCCCCAGCATTTT. The gene calls are TRBV6-1 and TRBJ1-5, with 7 positions matching TRBD1. In germline, CDR1 is MNHNS, CDR2 SASEGT. Unmatched junction bases numbered 9, after V lost 6 bases and J lost 4 bases. CDR3 length: 15 residues.

With respect to this clonotype: A single base separates this from a much larger clone, so it may be a read error. V is TRBV28 and J is TRBJ2-3, with TRBD1 as a possible D gene (5 bases). Germline CDR1 and CDR2: MDHEN and SYDVKM. There are 15 residues in the CDR3. CDR3 sequence: CASSVTGSGTNTQYF. CDR3 DNA: TGTGCCAGCAGTGTCACAGGTTCGGGCACAAATACGCAGTATTTT. The variable domain in full, completed from reference TRBV28 and TRBJ2-3, reads DVKVTQSSRYLVKRTGEKVFLECVQDMDHENMFWYRQDPGLGLRLIYFSYDVKMKEKGDIPEGYSVSREKKERFSLILESASTNQTSMYLCASSVTGSGTNTQYFGPGTRLTVL.

V usage is TRBV7-8 and J usage is TRBJ2-7, with D uncertain. Per the germline V gene, CDR1 is SGHVS and CDR2 is FQNEAQ. V lost 0 bases and J 2 bases, leaving 14 bases between the germline ends. The CDR3 runs to 16 residues. CDR3 coding DNA: TGTGCCAGCAGCTTAGCGCGTGGCCACGGAACCTACGAGCAGTACTTC. This codes for CASSLARGHGTYEQYF.

This clonotype has at least ten counts. The gene calls are TRBV14 and TRBJ1-1, with D possibly matching TRBD1 (5 bases). The CDR3 runs to 15 residues. Germline lookup yields CDR1 SGHDN and CDR2 FVKESK. The germline V and J ends were trimmed by 1 base and 3 bases, with 12 bases remaining between them. The chain's CDR3 is CASSQARGVYTEAFF. The CDR3 region has the DNA TGTGCCAGCAGCCAAGCACGGGGGGTTTACACTGAAGCTTTCTTT.

This clonotype was recorded at least ten times. The genes are TRBV5-4 and TRBJ2-3; either TRBD1 or TRBD2 may supply D (5 bases each). The CDR3 sequence is 13 residues long. Germline V gene sequence: CDR1 SGHNT, CDR2 YYREEE (reference sequence). V was trimmed by 5 bases and J by 2 bases, leaving 9 bases between them. The CDR3 region is CASRRGDTDTQYF. CDR3 nucleotide sequence: TGTGCCAGCAGGAGGGGAGACACAGATACGCAGTATTTT.

As concerns this clonotype: A much larger clone differs from this one at a single base, so this may be a read error. Because the CDR3 is missing its conserved closing phenylalanine or tryptophan, this is likely a read error. V is TRBV28 and J is TRBJ2-3; no reliable D call. Germline lookup yields CDR1 MDHEN and CDR2 SYDVKM. V shed 2 bases and J shed 4 bases, with 13 bases lying between them. The length of the CDR3 is 15 residues. CDR3 region: CASSLPDLGPDTQYL. CDR3 nucleotide sequence: TGTGCCAGCAGTTTACCGGATCTGGGCCCAGATACGCAGTATTTA.

This clonotype appeared many times. The rearrangement joins TRBV9 to TRBJ2-3; D not resolved. Germline V gene data show CDR1 as SGDLS and CDR2 as YYNGEE. The CDR3 is 14 amino acids. The germline V and J ends were trimmed by 0 bases and 4 bases, with 9 bases remaining between them. Here the CDR3 DNA reads TGTGCCAGCAGCGTAGTTTGGTCTGCAGATACGCAGTATTTT. Amino acid sequence: CASSVVWSADTQYF.

This clonotype was seen more than once but under ten times. CDR3 sequence (DNA): TGTGCCAGCAGCTTAGCACCACTAGCGGGAGGGCGGGAGACCCAGTACTTC. Residues: CASSLAPLAGGRETQYF. This sequence joins TRBV7-2 and TRBJ2-5; TRBD2 matches at 13 bases. The ends lost 0 bases at V and 5 bases at J; junction bases unmatched: 6. CDR1 SGHTA and CDR2 FQGNSA come from the germline V gene. CDR3 size: 17 residues.

This clonotype was seen at least ten times. V and J are TRBV5-4 and TRBJ2-5; a weak D match, TRBD1 (5 bases). This CDR3 has 15 residues. V lost 4 bases and J 1 base, leaving 14 bases between the germline ends. Germline V CDR1 and CDR2: SGHNT, YYREEE (reference sequence). The CDR3 spells CASSPGHLFQETQYF. In DNA form, the CDR3 reads TGTGCCAGCAGCCCCGGACACCTTTTCCAAGAGACCCAGTACTTC. Complete variable domain (other parts from reference TRBV5-4 and TRBJ2-5): ETGVTQSPTHLIKTRGQQVTLRCSSQSGHNTVSWYQQALGQGPQFIFQYYREEENGRGNFPPRFSGLQFPNYSSELNVNALELDDSALYLCASSPGHLFQETQYFGPGTRLLVL.

There are many counts of this clonotype. V gene TRBV28 combines with J gene TRBJ2-7; 8 nucleotides agree with TRBD1. CDR1 is MDHEN and CDR2 is SYDVKM in the germline V gene. The CDR3 sequence is 14 residues long. With V trimmed by 3 bases and J by 2 bases, 3 bases remained unmatched. This chain's CDR3 is CASSFRDRTYEQYF. CDR3 DNA: TGTGCCAGCAGTTTCCGGGACAGGACCTACGAGCAGTACTTC.

As for this clonotype: Germline is not matched at one junction end, which may reflect a read error. The chain has TRBV4-2 and TRBJ2-3, with D maybe TRBD2 (5 bases). Looked up from germline, CDR1 is LGHNA and CDR2 is YNFKEQ. The CDR3 contains 18 residues. CDR3 nucleotides: TGTGCCAACAGCCTACGTCCCCCCGGACTCTCCCTCACAGATACGCAGTATTTT. Its translation: CANSLRPPGLSLTDTQYF.

This chain links TRBV12-3 or TRBV12-4 with TRBJ2-1; 7 bases are shared with TRBD2. Trimming at V came to 3 bases and at J to 12 bases, leaving 8 bases not matched to a gene. The CDR3 has 13 amino acids. Written as DNA, the CDR3 is TGTGCCAGCAGTTTCGGCGGGACTATTGGGCAGTTCTTC. Translation: CASSFGGTIGQFF.

This clonotype was observed a handful of times. The chain links TRBV7-9 to TRBJ2-5; TRBD1 agrees at 8 bases. Trimming at V came to 2 bases and at J to 3 bases, leaving 5 bases not matched to a gene. The CDR3 covers 15 residues. CDR1 is SEHNR and CDR2 is FQNEAQ in the germline V gene (reference sequence). CDR3 sequence (DNA): TGTGCCAGCAGCTTAAGGACAGGGAGTAAAGAGACCCAGTACTTC. This encodes CASSLRTGSKETQYF.